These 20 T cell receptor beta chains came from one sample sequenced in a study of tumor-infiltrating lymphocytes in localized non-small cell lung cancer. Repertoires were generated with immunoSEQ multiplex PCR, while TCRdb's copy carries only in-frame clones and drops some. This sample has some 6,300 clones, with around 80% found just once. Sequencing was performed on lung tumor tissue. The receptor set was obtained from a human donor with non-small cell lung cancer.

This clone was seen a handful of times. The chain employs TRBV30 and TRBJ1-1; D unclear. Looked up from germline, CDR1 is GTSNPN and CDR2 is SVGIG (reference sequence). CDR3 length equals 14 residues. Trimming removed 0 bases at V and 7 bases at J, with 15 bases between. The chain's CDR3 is CAWSVRTPVDEAFF. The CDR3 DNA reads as TGTGCCTGGAGTGTACGGACCCCCGTGGATGAAGCTTTCTTT.

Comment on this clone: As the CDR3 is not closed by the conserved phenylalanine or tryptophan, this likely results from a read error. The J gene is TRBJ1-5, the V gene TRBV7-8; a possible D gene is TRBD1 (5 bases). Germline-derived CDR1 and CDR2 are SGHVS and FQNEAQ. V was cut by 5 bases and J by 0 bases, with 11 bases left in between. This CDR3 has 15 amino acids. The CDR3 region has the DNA TGTGCCAGCAGCCACTGGGACGGTAGCAATCAGCCCCAGCATCTT. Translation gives CASSHWDGSNQPQHL.

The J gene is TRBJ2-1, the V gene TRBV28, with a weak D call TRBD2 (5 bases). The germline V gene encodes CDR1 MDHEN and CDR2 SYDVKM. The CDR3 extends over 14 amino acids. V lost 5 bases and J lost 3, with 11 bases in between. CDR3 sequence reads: CASSLHRDYNEQFF. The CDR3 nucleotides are TGTGCCAGCAGTCTGCACCGGGACTACAATGAGCAGTTCTTC.

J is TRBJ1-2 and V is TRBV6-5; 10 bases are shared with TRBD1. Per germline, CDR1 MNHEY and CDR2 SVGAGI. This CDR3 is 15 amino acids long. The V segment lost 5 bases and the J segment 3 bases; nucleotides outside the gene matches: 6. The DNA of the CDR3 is TGTGCCAGCAGTACGCGACAGGGGGCGGACTATGGCTACACCTTC. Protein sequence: CASSTRQGADYGYTF.

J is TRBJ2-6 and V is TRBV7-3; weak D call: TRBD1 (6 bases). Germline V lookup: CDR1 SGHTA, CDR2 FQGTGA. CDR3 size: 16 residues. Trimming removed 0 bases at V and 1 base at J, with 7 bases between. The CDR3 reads CASSLTGASGANVLTF. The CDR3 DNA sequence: TGTGCCAGCAGCTTAACGGGGGCGTCTGGGGCCAACGTCCTGACTTTC.

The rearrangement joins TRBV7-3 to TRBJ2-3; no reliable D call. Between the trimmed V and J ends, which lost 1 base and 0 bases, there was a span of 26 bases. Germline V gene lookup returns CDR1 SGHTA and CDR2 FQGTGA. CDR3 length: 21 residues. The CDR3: CASSLIYPFSKPLTSTDTQYF. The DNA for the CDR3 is TGTGCCAGCAGCTTAATCTATCCATTTTCTAAGCCCCTCACTAGCACAGATACGCAGTATTTT.

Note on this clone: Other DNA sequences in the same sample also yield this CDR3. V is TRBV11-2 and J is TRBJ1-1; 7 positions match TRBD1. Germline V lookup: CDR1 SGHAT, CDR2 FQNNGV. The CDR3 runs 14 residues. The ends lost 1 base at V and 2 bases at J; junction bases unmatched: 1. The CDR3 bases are TGTGCCAGCAGCTTAGGACAGGGAAACACTGAAGCTTTCTTT. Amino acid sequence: CASSLGQGNTEAFF.

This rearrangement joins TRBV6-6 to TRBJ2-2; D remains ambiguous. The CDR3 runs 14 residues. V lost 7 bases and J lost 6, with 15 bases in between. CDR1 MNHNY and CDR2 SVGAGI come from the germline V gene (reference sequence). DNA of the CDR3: TGTGCCAGCACCCCCCGGCTCCCGGCCGGGGAGCTGTTTTTT. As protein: CASTPRLPAGELFF.

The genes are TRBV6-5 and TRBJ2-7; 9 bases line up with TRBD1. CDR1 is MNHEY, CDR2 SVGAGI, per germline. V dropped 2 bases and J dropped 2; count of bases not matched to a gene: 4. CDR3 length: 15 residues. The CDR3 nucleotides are TGTGCCAGCAGTTACGGACAGGGGAGCACCTACGAGCAGTACTTC. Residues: CASSYGQGSTYEQYF.

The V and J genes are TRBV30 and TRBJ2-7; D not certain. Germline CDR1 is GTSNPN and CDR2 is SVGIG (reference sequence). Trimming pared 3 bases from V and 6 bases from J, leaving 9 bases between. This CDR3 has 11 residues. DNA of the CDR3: TGTGCCTGGAGGAGGTCGGGCGAGCAGTACTTC. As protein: CAWRRSGEQYF.

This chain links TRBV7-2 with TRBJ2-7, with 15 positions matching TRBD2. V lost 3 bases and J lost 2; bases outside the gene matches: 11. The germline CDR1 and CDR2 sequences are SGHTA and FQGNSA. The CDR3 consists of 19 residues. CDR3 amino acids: CASSLGGLAGGQFTYEQYF. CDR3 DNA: TGTGCCAGCAGCTTGGGGGGACTAGCGGGGGGCCAATTCACCTACGAGCAGTACTTC.

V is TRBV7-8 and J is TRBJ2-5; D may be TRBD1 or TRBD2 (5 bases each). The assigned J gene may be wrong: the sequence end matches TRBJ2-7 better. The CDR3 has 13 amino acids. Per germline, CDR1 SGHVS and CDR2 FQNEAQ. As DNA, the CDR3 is TGTGCCAGCAGCATTGGGACGGTCTACGAGCAGTACTTC. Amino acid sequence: CASSIGTVYEQYF.

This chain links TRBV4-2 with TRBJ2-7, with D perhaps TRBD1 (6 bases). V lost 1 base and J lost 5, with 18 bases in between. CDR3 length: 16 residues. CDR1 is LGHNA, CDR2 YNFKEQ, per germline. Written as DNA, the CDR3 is TGTGCCAGCAGCCAAGTTAAAAACAGGGCCTCGGACGAGCAGTACTTC. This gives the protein CASSQVKNRASDEQYF.

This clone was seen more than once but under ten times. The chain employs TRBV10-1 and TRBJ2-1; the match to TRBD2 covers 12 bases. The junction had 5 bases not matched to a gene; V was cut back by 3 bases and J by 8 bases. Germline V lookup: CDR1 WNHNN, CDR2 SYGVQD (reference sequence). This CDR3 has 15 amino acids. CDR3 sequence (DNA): TGCGCCAGCAGTGAAGGGCTAGCGGGGGGGCATGAGCAGTTCTTC. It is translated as CASSEGLAGGHEQFF.

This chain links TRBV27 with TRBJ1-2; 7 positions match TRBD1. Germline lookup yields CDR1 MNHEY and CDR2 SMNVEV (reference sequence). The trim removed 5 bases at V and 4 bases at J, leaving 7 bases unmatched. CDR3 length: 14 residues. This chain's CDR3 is CASSPDRSFYGYTF. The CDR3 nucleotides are TGTGCCAGCAGTCCGGACAGGTCCTTCTATGGCTACACCTTC.

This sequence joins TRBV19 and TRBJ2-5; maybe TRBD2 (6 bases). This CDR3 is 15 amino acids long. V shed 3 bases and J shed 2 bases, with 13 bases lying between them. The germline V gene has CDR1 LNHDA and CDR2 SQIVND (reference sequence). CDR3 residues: CASSMTSGGQETQYF. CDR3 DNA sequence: TGTGCCAGTAGTATGACTTCCGGGGGTCAAGAGACCCAGTACTTC.

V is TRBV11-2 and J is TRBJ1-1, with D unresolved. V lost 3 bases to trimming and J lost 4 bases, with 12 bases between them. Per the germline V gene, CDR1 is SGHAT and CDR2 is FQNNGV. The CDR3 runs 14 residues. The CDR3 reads CASSFGNRGTEAFF. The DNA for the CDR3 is TGTGCCAGCAGCTTTGGGAATCGTGGCACTGAAGCTTTCTTT.

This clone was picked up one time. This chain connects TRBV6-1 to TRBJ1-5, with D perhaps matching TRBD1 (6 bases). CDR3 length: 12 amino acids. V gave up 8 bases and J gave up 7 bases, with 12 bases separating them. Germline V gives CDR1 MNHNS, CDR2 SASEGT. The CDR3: CASDSGTQPQHF. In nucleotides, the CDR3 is TGTGCCAGCGATTCAGGGACACAGCCCCAGCATTTT.

The CDR3 loop reads CASSSGRFTGGRPDTQYF. Here the CDR3 DNA reads TGTGCCAGCAGCTCGGGTCGTTTTACGGGGGGCCGCCCAGATACGCAGTATTTT. This chain uses TRBV5-6 with TRBJ2-3, with a weak D call TRBD2 (7 bases). V gave up 3 bases and J gave up 4 bases, with 24 bases separating them. CDR3 length equals 18 residues. In germline, CDR1 is SGHDT, CDR2 YYEEEE. The full variable domain, rest sourced from reference TRBV5-6 and TRBJ2-3, is DAGVTQSPTHLIKTRGQQVTLRCSPKSGHDTVSWYQQALGQGPQFIFQYYEEEERQRGNFPDRFSGHQFPNYSSELNVNALLLGDSALYLCASSSGRFTGGRPDTQYFGPGTRLTVL.

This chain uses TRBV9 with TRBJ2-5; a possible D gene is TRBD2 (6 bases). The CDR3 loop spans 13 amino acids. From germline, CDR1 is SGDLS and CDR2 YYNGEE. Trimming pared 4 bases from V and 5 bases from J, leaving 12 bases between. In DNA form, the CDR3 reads TGTGCCAGCAGCCCCGGACGGGGGGAGACCCAGTACTTC. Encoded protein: CASSPGRGETQYF.